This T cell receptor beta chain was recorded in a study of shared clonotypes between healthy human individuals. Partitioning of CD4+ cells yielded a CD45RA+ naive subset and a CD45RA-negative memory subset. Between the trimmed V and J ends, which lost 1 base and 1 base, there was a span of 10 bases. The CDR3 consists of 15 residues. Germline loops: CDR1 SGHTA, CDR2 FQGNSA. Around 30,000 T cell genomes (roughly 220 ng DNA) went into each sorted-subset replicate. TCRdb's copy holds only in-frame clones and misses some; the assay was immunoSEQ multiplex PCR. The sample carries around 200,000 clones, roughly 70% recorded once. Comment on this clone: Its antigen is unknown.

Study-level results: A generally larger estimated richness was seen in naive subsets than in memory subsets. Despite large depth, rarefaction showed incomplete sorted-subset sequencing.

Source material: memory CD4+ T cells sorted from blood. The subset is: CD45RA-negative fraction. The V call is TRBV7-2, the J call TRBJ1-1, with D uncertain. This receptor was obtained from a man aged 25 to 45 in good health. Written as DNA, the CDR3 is TGTGCCAGCAGCTTAGAGGCCGGAAGGAACACTGAAGCTTTCTTT. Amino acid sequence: CASSLEAGRNTEAFF. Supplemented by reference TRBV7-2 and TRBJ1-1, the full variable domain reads GAGVSQSPSNKVTEKGKDVELRCDPISGHTALYWYRQSLGQGLEFLIYFQGNSAPDKSGLPSDRFSAERTGGSVSTLTIQRTQQEDSAVYLCASSLEAGRNTEAFFGQGTRLTVV.